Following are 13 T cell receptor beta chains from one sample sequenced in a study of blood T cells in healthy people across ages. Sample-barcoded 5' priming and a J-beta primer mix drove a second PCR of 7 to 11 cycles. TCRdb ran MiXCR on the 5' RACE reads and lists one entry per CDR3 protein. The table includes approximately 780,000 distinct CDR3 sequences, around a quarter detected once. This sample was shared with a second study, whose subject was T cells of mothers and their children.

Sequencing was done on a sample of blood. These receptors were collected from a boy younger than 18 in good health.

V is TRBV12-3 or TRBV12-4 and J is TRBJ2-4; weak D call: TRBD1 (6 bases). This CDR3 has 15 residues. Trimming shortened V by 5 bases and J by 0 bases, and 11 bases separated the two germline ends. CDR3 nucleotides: TGTGCCAGCAGTCCCGACAGGAGAGCCAAAAACATTCAGTACTTC. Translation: CASSPDRRAKNIQYF.

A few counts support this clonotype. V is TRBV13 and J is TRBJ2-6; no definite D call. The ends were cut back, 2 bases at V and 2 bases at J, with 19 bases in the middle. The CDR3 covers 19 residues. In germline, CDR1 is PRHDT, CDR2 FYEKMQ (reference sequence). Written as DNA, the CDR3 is TGTGCCAGCAGCTTATACTACGGCAACCGCTTAGCTGGGGCCAACGTCCTGACTTTC. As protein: CASSLYYGNRLAGANVLTF.

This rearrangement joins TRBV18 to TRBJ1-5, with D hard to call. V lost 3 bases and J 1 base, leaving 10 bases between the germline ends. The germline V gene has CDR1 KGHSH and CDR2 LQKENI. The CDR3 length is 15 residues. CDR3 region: CASSPARASNQPQHF. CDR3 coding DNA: TGTGCCAGCTCACCGGCCCGGGCAAGCAATCAGCCCCAGCATTTT.

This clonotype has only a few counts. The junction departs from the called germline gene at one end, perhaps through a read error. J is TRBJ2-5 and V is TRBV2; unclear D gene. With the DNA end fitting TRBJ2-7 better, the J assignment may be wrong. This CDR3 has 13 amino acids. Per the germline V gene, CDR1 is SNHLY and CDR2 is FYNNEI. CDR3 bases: TGTGCCAGCAGCGAAGGGTATCCCCACGAGCAGTACTTC. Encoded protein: CASSEGYPHEQYF.

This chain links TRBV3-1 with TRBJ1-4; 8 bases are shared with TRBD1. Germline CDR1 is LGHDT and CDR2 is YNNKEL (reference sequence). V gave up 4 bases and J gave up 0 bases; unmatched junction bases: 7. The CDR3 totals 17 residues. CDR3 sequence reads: CASSPYEQGATNEKLFF. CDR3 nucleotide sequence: TGTGCCAGCAGCCCTTATGAACAGGGGGCAACTAATGAAAAACTGTTTTTT.

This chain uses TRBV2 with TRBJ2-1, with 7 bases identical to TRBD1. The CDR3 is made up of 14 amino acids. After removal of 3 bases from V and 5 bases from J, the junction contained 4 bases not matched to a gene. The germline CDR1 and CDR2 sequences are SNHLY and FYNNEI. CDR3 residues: CASSERTGNNEQFF. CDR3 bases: TGTGCCAGCAGTGAGAGGACAGGAAACAATGAGCAGTTCTTC.

In nucleotides, the CDR3 is TGTGCCAGCAGTTACCCTAACAGGGAGGAGGAGACCCAGTACTTC. Translating gives CASSYPNREEETQYF. The J gene is TRBJ2-5, the V gene TRBV6-6, with D possibly being TRBD1 or TRBD2 (6 bases each). Trimming took 2 bases from V and 5 from J, leaving 15 bases between them. This CDR3 spans 15 amino acids. Germline assignment: CDR1 MNHNY and CDR2 SVGAGI (reference sequence).

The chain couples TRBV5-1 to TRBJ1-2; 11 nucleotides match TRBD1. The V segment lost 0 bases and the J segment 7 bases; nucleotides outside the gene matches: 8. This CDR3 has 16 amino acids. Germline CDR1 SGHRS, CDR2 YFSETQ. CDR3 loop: CASSLAGQGAESGYTF. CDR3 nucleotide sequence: TGCGCCAGCAGCTTGGCCGGACAGGGGGCCGAAAGTGGCTACACCTTC.

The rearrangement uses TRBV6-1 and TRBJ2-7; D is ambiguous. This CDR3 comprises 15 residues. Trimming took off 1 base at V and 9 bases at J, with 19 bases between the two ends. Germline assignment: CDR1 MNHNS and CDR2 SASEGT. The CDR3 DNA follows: TGTGCCAGCAGTGAAGGTTTTTCCCCCCAAGTGGGGCAGTACTTC. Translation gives CASSEGFSPQVGQYF.

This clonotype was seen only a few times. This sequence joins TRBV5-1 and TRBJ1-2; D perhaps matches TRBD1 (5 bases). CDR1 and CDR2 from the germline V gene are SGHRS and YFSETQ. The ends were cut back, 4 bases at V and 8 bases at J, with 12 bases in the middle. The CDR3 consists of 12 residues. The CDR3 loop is CASSTTARGYTF. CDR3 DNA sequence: TGCGCCAGCAGCACGACAGCCCGGGGCTACACCTTC.

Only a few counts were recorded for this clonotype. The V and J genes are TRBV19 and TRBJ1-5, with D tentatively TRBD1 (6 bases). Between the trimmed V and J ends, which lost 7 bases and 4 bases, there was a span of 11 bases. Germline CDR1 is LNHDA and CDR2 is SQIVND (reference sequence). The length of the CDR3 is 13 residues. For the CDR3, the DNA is TGTGCCAGTAAGGACAGCACTAATCAGCCCCAGCATTTT. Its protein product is CASKDSTNQPQHF.

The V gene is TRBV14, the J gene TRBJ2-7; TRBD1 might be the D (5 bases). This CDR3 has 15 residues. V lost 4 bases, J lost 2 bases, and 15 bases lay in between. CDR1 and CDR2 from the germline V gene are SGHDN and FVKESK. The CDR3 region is CASSPLAGNPYEQYF. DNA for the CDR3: TGTGCCAGCAGCCCCCTTGCAGGGAACCCCTACGAGCAGTACTTC. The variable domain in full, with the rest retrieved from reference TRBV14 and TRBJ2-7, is EAGVTQFPSHSVIEKGQTVTLRCDPISGHDNLYWYRRVMGKEIKFLLHFVKESKQDESGMPNNRFLAERTGGTYSTLKVQPAELEDSGVYFCASSPLAGNPYEQYFGPGTRLTVT.

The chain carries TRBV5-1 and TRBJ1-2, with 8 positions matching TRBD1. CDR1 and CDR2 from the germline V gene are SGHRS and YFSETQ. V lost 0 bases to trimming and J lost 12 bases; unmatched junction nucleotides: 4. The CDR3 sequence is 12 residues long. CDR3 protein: CASSLGTGRDTF. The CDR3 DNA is TGCGCCAGCAGCTTGGGGACAGGGAGAGACACCTTC.